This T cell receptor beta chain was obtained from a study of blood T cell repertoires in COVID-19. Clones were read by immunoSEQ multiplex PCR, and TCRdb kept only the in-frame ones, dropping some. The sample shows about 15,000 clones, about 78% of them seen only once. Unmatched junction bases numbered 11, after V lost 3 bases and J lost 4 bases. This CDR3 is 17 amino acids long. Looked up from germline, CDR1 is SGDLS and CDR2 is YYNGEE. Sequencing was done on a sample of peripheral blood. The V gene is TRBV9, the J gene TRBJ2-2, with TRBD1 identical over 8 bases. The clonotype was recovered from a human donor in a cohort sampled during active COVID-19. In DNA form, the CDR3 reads TGTGCCAGCAGCGCCGACAGGGGCGCTTTATTCACCGGGGAGCTGTTTTTT. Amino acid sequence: CASSADRGALFTGELFF.